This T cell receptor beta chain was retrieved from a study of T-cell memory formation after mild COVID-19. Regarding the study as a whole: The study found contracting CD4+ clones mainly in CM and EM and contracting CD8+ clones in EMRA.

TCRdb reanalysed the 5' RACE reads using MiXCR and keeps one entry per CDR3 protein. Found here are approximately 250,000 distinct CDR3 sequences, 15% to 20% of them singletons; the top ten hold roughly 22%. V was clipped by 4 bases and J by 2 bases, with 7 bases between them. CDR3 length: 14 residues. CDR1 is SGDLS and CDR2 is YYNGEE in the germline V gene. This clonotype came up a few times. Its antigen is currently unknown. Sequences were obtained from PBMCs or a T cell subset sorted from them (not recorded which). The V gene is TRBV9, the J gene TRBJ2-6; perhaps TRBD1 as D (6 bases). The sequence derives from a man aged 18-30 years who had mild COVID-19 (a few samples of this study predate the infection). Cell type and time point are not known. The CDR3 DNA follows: TGTGCCAGCAGCAACAGGGCTGGGGCCAACGTCCTGACTTTC. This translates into CASSNRAGANVLTF.